One sample yielded the 23 T cell receptor beta chains listed below, sequenced in a study of neurological immune-mediated disorders. Indicated time point: longitudinal time-point 2. Using its own MiXCR run on the 5' RACE reads, TCRdb lists one record per CDR3 protein. The table lists some 100,000 distinct CDR3 sequences, around 13% of them singletons. The sequencing sample was made of PBMCs. These receptors were obtained from a female donor with HTLV-1-associated myelopathy (HAM/TSP).

This clonotype was seen more than once but under ten times. V is TRBV12-3 or TRBV12-4 and J is TRBJ2-5, with TRBD1 matching over 7 bases. V was pared by 6 bases and J by 5 bases, with 12 bases of the junction left unmatched. The CDR3 is made up of 15 amino acids. Here the CDR3 DNA reads TGTGCCAGCAGCCCCGGGACAGTCCCCGGGGAGACCCAGTACTTC. Amino acid sequence: CASSPGTVPGETQYF.

This clonotype was observed many times. The V and J genes are TRBV9 and TRBJ2-4; tentative D call: TRBD1 (6 bases). This CDR3 region has 14 residues. CDR1 is SGDLS and CDR2 is YYNGEE in the germline V gene. The V end lost 3 bases, the J end lost 6 bases, and 13 bases lay between the germline ends. CDR3 bases: TGTGCCAGCAGCGGACAGGCCTCGGCAAACATTCAGTACTTC. This translates into CASSGQASANIQYF.

This clonotype came up many times. This chain connects TRBV24-1 to TRBJ1-1; a weak D match, TRBD1 (5 bases). The germline gives CDR1 KGHDR, CDR2 SFDVKD. CDR3 length: 13 amino acids. Trimming stripped 7 bases from V and 3 bases from J, with 11 bases between. CDR3: CATRQGQHTEAFF. DNA for the CDR3: TGTGCCACCAGGCAGGGTCAGCACACTGAAGCTTTCTTT.

This clonotype was recorded at least ten times. The V and J genes are TRBV5-1 and TRBJ2-7; TRBD1 is a possible D gene (6 bases). The germline CDR1 and CDR2 sequences are SGHRS and YFSETQ. The CDR3 covers 14 residues. Trimming removed 4 bases from V and 0 bases from J, with 11 bases in between. The DNA of the CDR3 is TGCGCCAGCAGCAGCCGGGACATCTCCTACGAGCAGTACTTC. Amino acids: CASSSRDISYEQYF.

In regard to this clonotype: Because the CDR3's place on the DNA is in doubt, the DNA is left out and the CDR3 is given as listed by TCRdb. The J gene is TRBJ2-3, the V gene TRBV9; TRBD1, the D gene given by the table, was not confirmed from the DNA. The germline V gene has CDR1 SGDLS and CDR2 YYNGEE. The CDR3 length equals 19 residues, ends included. The CDR3 spells CASSIYLCSVDRGGQTQYF.

The chain combines TRBV19 with TRBJ1-2; D gene uncertain. Trimming removed 7 bases from V and 4 bases from J, with 7 bases in between. This CDR3 region has 11 residues. Germline CDR1 LNHDA, CDR2 SQIVND (reference sequence). The CDR3 region is CASITGYGYTF. CDR3 DNA sequence: TGTGCCAGTATTACCGGCTATGGCTACACCTTC.

This clonotype was seen at least ten times. This rearrangement joins TRBV20-1 to TRBJ2-2; 8 bases map to TRBD1. Germline-derived CDR1 and CDR2 are DFQATT and SNEGSKA (reference sequence). The CDR3 extends over 14 amino acids. V lost 5 bases, J lost 7 bases, and 9 bases stayed unmatched. CDR3: CSAYRTGGGGELFF. CDR3 DNA: TGCAGTGCTTATCGAACAGGGGGTGGCGGGGAGCTGTTTTTT.

This clonotype was recorded a few times. This chain links TRBV5-1 with TRBJ2-1; D perhaps matches TRBD1 (5 bases). Germline values: CDR1 SGHRS, CDR2 YFSETQ. The CDR3 spans 13 residues. V dropped 7 bases and J dropped 5 bases, with 13 bases sitting between them. The chain's CDR3 is CASYAGSNNEQFF. CDR3 in DNA: TGCGCCAGCTATGCAGGGTCCAACAATGAGCAGTTCTTC.

In this sample, this clonotype turned up many times. The V call is TRBV10-3, the J call TRBJ2-3; 12 positions match TRBD2. V was pared by 6 bases and J by 3 bases, with 7 bases of the junction left unmatched. The CDR3 sequence is 16 residues long. Per the germline V gene, CDR1 is ENHRY and CDR2 is SYGVKD. CDR3: CAISTSTSGGTDTQYF. For the CDR3, the DNA is TGTGCCATCAGCACATCTACTAGCGGGGGGACAGATACGCAGTATTTT.

This clonotype was recorded many times. The chain is built from TRBV5-6 and TRBJ2-7; no clear D gene. CDR3 length equals 12 residues. V lost 1 base and J lost 7, with 9 bases in between. Germline V gives CDR1 SGHDT, CDR2 YYEEEE. CDR3 in amino acids: CASSLYTYEQYF. The DNA for the CDR3 is TGTGCCAGCAGCTTGTACACTTATGAGCAGTACTTC.

In its sample, this clonotype was seen many times. The V gene is TRBV5-5, the J gene TRBJ2-2, with TRBD2 identical over 10 bases. V shed 4 bases, J shed 7 bases, and the junction held 10 bases outside the gene matches. Germline V lookup: CDR1 SGHKS, CDR2 YYEKEE (reference sequence). The CDR3 contains 16 residues. The CDR3 DNA is TGTGCCAGCAGCCCAGACCAGCGGGGGGGTCTCGGGGAGCTGTTTTTT. Protein: CASSPDQRGGLGELFF.

This clonotype was seen many times. The chain uses TRBV25-1 and TRBJ2-5, with TRBD2 as a possible D gene (5 bases). In germline, CDR1 is MGHDK, CDR2 SYGVNS. The V and J ends lost 5 bases and 0 bases respectively, with 10 bases between them. The CDR3 totals 14 residues. Here the CDR3 reads CASSTERHQETQYF. The CDR3 nucleotides are TGTGCCAGCAGTACGGAGCGGCACCAAGAGACCCAGTACTTC.

This clonotype was seen at least ten times. The chain carries TRBV27 and TRBJ2-7, with D unresolved. Germline V lookup: CDR1 MNHEY, CDR2 SMNVEV (reference sequence). CDR3 length equals 14 residues. Trimming left V 5 bases short and J 2 bases short, with 13 bases between. As DNA, the CDR3 is TGTGCCAGCAGTCCTGAGTCAGACCCCTACGAGCAGTACTTC. This translates into CASSPESDPYEQYF.

This clonotype was counted at least ten times. The CDR3 sequence is CASSLPGTNQPQHF. The CDR3 DNA reads TGTGCCAGCAGTTTACCCGGGACGAATCAGCCCCAGCATTTT. The rearrangement uses TRBV5-5 and TRBJ1-5; perhaps TRBD1 as D (5 bases). This CDR3 spans 14 amino acids. Trimming removed 5 bases at V and 4 bases at J, with 13 bases between. The germline V gene encodes CDR1 SGHKS and CDR2 YYEKEE (reference sequence).

In this sample, this clonotype turned up many times. The rearrangement uses TRBV10-3 and TRBJ1-1; TRBD1 matches 7 bases. The CDR3 covers 11 residues. J lost 6 bases, V lost 7 bases, and 2 bases had no gene match. Germline CDR1 and CDR2: ENHRY and SYGVKD. In DNA form, the CDR3 reads TGTGCCATCAAAACAGGGGCTGAAGCTTTCTTT. As protein: CAIKTGAEAFF.

The chain uses TRBV18 and TRBJ2-7, with a possible D match to TRBD2 (5 bases). V gave up 1 base and J gave up 0 bases, with 13 bases separating them. The CDR3 is made up of 16 amino acids. Looked up from germline, CDR1 is KGHSH and CDR2 is LQKENI. CDR3 nucleotides: TGTGCCAGCTCACCACAGGCGGTGGGAGTCTCCTACGAGCAGTACTTC. As protein: CASSPQAVGVSYEQYF.

The chain combines TRBV3-1 with TRBJ1-2, with a tentative D call TRBD1 (6 bases). Germline-derived CDR1 and CDR2 are LGHDT and YNNKEL (reference sequence). The CDR3 loop spans 12 amino acids. V shed 4 bases and J shed 6 bases, with 9 bases lying between them. The CDR3 sequence is CASSPAGDGYTF. CDR3 coding DNA: TGTGCCAGCAGCCCAGCAGGGGATGGCTACACCTTC.

This clonotype was observed at least ten times. The gene calls are TRBV20-1 and TRBJ2-3, with 10 bases matching TRBD2. V shed 3 bases, J shed 2 bases, and the junction held 5 bases outside the gene matches. There are 15 residues in the CDR3. Germline loops: CDR1 DFQATT, CDR2 SNEGSKA (reference sequence). This chain's CDR3 is CSASGLAGVTDTQYF. Here the CDR3 DNA reads TGCAGTGCTAGTGGCCTAGCGGGGGTCACAGATACGCAGTATTTT.

This clonotype was counted only a few times. The chain uses TRBV24-1 and TRBJ2-3, with a tentative D call TRBD2 (5 bases). This CDR3 is built from 15 residues. V lost 4 bases and J 7 bases, leaving 17 bases between the germline ends. Germline CDR1 reads KGHDR; CDR2 reads SFDVKD. The CDR3 sequence: CATSDLQDSGHTQYF. Written as DNA, the CDR3 is TGTGCCACCAGTGACCTCCAGGACTCGGGCCATACGCAGTATTTT.

V and J are TRBV19 and TRBJ2-2; D possibly corresponds to TRBD2 (5 bases). The V gene lost 4 bases and the J gene lost 2 bases, with 11 bases spanning the gap. Germline values: CDR1 LNHDA, CDR2 SQIVND (reference sequence). The CDR3 covers 15 residues. The chain's CDR3 is CASSTPGYNTGELFF. The DNA for the CDR3 is TGTGCCAGTAGTACGCCGGGATACAACACCGGGGAGCTGTTTTTT.

Of note for this clonotype: Since a much larger clone is just one base distant, this may be a read error. This chain connects TRBV5-5 to TRBJ2-1; the D call may be TRBD1 or TRBD2 (5 bases each). The CDR3 has 16 residues. CDR1 is SGHKS and CDR2 is YYEKEE in the germline V gene (reference sequence). The CDR3 sequence: CVSGRSEIGARDEQFF. In nucleotides, the CDR3 is TGTGTCAGCGGCCGAAGCGAGATCGGGGCCCGCGATGAGCAGTTCTTC. The full variable domain, with the rest looked up from reference TRBV5-5 and TRBJ2-1, is DAGVTQSPTHLIKTRGQQVTLRCSPISGHKSVSWYQQVLGQGPQFIFQYYEKEERGRGNFPDRFSARQFPNYSSELNVNALLLGDSALYLCVSGRSEIGARDEQFFGPGTRLTVL.

This clonotype occurred many times. The chain has TRBV4-1 and TRBJ1-2; no definite D call. Germline V lookup: CDR1 MGHRA, CDR2 YSYEKL. The CDR3 length is 14 residues. V was cut by 0 bases and J by 7 bases, with 12 bases left in between. Here the CDR3 DNA reads TGCGCCAGCAGCCAAGATCTTGTTCTAGGTGGCTACACCTTC. Protein: CASSQDLVLGGYTF.

This clonotype has ten or more counts. This rearrangement joins TRBV7-3 to TRBJ1-1; D not certain. The CDR3 is 13 residues long. V shed 2 bases and J shed 8 bases, with 12 bases lying between them. The V gene's germline CDR1 is SGHTA and CDR2 FQGTGA. The CDR3 DNA reads TGTGCCAGCAGCTTAGGACCCGGTCGAGAAGCTTTCTTT. It translates to CASSLGPGREAFF.